This T cell receptor beta chain was profiled in a study of T cell changes during pregnancy in multiple sclerosis. The CDR3 loop spans 15 amino acids. Trimming took off 6 bases at V and 5 bases at J, with 19 bases between the two ends. Germline V gene lookup returns CDR1 SGHAT and CDR2 FQNNGV. Clones were sequenced by immunoSEQ multiplex PCR, and TCRdb holds only the in-frame ones, with some missing. The top ten clones hold 1.5% to 2% of a sample with roughly 75,000 clones, approximately 90% of them seen once. This sequence was found in a female donor with multiple sclerosis, enrolled in a pregnancy study. The sample here was peripheral blood, taken before pregnancy. The rearrangement joins TRBV11-2 to TRBJ1-2; D possibly corresponds to TRBD1 (5 bases). CDR3 loop: CASRKFRVEQYGYTF. CDR3 bases: TGTGCCAGCAGAAAATTCAGGGTAGAGCAGTATGGCTACACCTTC.